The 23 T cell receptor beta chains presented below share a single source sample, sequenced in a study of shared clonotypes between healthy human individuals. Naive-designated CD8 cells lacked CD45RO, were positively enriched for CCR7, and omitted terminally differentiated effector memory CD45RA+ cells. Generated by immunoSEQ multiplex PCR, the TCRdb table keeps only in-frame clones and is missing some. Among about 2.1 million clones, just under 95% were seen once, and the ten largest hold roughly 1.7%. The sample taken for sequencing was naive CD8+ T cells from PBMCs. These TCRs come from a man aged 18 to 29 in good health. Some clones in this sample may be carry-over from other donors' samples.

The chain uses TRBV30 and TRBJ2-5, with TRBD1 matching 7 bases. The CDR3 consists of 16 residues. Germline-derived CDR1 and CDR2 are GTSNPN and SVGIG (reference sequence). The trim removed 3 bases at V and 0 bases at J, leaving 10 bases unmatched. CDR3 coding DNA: TGTGCCTGGAGCCTCTGGGACAGTCGGGACCAAGAGACCCAGTACTTC. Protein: CAWSLWDSRDQETQYF.

CDR3 protein: CASSFGGVLTQETQYF. The CDR3 nucleotides are TGTGCCAGCAGTTTCGGCGGGGTTCTGACGCAAGAGACCCAGTACTTC. V usage is TRBV28 and J usage is TRBJ2-5; tentatively, D is TRBD2 (6 bases). The CDR3 is 16 amino acids. CDR1 and CDR2 (germline): MDHEN, SYDVKM. Trimming removed 3 bases from V and 2 bases from J, with 16 bases in between.

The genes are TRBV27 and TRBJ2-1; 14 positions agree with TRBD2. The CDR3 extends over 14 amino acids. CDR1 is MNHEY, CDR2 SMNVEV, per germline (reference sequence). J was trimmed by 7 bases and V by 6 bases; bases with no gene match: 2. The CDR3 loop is CASRGLAGENEQFF. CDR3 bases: TGTGCCAGCAGGGGACTAGCGGGAGAGAATGAGCAGTTCTTC.

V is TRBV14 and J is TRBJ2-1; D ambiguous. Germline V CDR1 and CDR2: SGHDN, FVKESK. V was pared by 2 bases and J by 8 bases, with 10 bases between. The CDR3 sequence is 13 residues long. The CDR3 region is CASSQYPRDEQFF. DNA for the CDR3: TGTGCCAGCAGCCAATATCCTAGGGATGAGCAGTTCTTC.

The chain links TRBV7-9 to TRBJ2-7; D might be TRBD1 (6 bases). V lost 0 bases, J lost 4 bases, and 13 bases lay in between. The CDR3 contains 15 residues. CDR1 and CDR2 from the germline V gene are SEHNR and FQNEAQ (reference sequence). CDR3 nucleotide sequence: TGTGCCAGCAGCTTAGCGCGTGGCAGGGGTTACGAGCAGTACTTC. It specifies CASSLARGRGYEQYF.

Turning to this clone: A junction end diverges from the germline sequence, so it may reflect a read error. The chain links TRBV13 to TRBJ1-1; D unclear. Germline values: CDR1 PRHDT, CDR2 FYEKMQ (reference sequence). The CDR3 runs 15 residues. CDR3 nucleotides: TGTGCCAGCAGCTCCACTAATGATATGTACACTGGAGCTTTCTTT. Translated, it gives CASSSTNDMYTGAFF. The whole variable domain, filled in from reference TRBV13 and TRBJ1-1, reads AAGVIQSPRHLIKEKRETATLKCYPIPRHDTVYWYQQGPGQDPQFLISFYEKMQSDKGSIPDRFSAQQFSDYHSELNMSSLELGDSALYFCASSSTNDMYTGAFFGQGTRLTVV.

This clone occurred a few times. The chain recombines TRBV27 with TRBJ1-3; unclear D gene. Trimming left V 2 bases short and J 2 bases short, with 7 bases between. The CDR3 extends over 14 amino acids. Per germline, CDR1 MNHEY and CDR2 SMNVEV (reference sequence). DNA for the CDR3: TGTGCCAGCAGTTTAATGGGGACTGGAAACACCATATATTTT. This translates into CASSLMGTGNTIYF.

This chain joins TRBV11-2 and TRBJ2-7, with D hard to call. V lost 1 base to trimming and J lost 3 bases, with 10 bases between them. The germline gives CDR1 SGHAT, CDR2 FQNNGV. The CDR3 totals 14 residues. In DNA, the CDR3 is TGTGCCAGCAGCTTAGGGGTGACGAGCTACGAGCAGTACTTC. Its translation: CASSLGVTSYEQYF. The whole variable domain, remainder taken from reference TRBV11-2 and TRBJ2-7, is EAGVAQSPRYKIIEKRQSVAFWCNPISGHATLYWYQQILGQGPKLLIQFQNNGVVDDSQLPKDRFSAERLKGVDSTLKIQPAKLEDSAVYLCASSLGVTSYEQYFGPGTRLTVT.

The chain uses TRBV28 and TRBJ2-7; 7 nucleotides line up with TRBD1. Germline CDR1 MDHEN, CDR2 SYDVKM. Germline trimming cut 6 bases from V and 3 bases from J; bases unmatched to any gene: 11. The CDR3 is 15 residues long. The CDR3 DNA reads TGTGCCAGCAGCCCCCCGGGGACAGTCTACTACGAGCAGTACTTC. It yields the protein CASSPPGTVYYEQYF.

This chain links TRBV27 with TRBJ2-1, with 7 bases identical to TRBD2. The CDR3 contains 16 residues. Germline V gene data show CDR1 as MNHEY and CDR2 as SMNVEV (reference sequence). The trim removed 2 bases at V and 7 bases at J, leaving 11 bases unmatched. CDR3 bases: TGTGCCAGCAGTTTACTATCGGGCAGGCGGGGGAATGAGCAGTTCTTC. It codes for CASSLLSGRRGNEQFF.

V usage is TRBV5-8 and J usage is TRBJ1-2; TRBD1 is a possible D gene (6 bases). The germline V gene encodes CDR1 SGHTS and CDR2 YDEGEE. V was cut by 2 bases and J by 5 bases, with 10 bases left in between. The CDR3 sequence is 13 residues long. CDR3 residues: CASSLGQIYGYTF. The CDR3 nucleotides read TGTGCCAGCAGCTTAGGACAGATATATGGCTACACCTTC. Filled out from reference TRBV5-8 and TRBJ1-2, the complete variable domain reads EAGVTQSPTHLIKTRGQQATLRCSPISGHTSVYWYQQALGLGLQFLLWYDEGEERNRGNFPPRFSGRQFPNYSSELNVNALELEDSALYLCASSLGQIYGYTFGSGTRLTVV.

The CDR3 bases are TGTGCCAGTAGGTGGACTAGCGGCACAGATACGCAGTATTTT. Its protein is CASRWTSGTDTQYF. The chain has TRBV19 and TRBJ2-3; TRBD2 matches 9 bases. The junction had 2 bases not matched to a gene; V was cut back by 6 bases and J by 1 base. Germline V gene sequence: CDR1 LNHDA, CDR2 SQIVND (reference sequence). The CDR3 is made up of 14 amino acids.

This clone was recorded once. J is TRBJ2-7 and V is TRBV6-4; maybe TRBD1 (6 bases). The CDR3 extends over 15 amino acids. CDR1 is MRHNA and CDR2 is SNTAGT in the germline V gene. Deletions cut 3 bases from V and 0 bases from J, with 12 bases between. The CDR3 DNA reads TGTGCCAGCAGTGATGGGGCAGGGGACTCCTACGAGCAGTACTTC. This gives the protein CASSDGAGDSYEQYF.

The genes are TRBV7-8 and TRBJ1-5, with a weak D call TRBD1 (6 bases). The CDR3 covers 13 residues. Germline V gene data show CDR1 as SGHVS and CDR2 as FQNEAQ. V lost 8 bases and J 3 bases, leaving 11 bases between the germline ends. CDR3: CASRTDSNQPQHF. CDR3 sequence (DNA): TGTGCCAGCCGGACAGACTCCAATCAGCCCCAGCATTTT.

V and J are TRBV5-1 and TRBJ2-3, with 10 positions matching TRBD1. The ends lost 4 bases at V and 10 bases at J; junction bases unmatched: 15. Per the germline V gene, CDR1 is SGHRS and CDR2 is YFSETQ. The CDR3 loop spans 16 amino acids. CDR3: CASSVDLGQGRRSQYF. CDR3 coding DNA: TGCGCCAGCAGCGTGGACTTGGGACAGGGGAGGAGGTCGCAGTATTTT.

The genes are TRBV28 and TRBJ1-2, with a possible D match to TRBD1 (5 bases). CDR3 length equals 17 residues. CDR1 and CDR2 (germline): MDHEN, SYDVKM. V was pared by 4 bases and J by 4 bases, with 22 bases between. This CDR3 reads CASSSALRGPKGYGYTF. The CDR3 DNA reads TGTGCCAGCAGTTCTGCGCTTAGGGGTCCAAAGGGCTATGGCTACACCTTC.

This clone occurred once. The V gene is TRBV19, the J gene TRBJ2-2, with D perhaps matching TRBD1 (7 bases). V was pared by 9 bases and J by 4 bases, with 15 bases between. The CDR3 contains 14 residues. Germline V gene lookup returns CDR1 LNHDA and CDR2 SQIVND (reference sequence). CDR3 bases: TGTGCCAGCCATTACAGGGGAGGCACCGGGGAGCTGTTTTTT. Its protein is CASHYRGGTGELFF.

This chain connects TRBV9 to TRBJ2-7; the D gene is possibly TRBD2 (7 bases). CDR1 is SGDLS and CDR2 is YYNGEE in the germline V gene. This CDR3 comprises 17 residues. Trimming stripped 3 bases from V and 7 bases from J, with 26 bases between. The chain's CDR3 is CASSAPRGGAPSGEQYF. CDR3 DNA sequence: TGTGCCAGCAGCGCCCCGAGGGGGGGAGCCCCCTCAGGAGAGCAGTACTTC.

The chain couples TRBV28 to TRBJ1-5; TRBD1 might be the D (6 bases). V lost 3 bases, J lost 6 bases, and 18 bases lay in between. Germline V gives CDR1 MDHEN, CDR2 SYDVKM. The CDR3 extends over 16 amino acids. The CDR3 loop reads CASSFFARGGRQPQHF. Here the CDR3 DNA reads TGTGCCAGCAGTTTTTTTGCCCGGGGGGGGCGTCAGCCCCAGCATTTT.

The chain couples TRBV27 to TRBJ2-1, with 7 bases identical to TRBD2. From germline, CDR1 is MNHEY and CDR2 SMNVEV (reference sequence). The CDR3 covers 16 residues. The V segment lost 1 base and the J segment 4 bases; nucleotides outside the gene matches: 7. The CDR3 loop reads CASSLWGAGLYNEQFF. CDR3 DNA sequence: TGTGCCAGCAGTTTATGGGGCGCGGGACTATACAATGAGCAGTTCTTC.

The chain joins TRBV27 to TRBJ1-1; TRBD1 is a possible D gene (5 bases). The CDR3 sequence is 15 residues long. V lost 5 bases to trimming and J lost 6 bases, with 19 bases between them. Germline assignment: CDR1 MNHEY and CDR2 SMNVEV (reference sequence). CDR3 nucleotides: TGTGCCAGCAGTCCCTGGGGGACCTTGGGGGCTGAAGCTTTCTTT. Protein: CASSPWGTLGAEAFF.

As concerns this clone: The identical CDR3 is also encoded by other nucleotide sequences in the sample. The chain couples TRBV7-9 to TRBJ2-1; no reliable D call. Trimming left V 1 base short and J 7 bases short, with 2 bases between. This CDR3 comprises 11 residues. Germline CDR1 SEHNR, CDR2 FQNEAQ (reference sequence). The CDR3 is CASSLDNEQFF. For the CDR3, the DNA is TGTGCCAGCAGCTTAGATAATGAGCAGTTCTTC. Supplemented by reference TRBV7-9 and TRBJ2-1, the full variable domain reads DTGVSQNPRHKITKRGQNVTFRCDPISEHNRLYWYRQTLGQGPEFLTYFQNEAQLEKSRLLSDRFSAERPKGSFSTLEIQRTEQGDSAMYLCASSLDNEQFFGPGTRLTVL.

CDR3 loop: CASSSKGGAGANVLTF. The CDR3 DNA is TGTGCCAGCAGCTCGAAAGGGGGAGCCGGGGCCAACGTCCTGACTTTC. This chain uses TRBV11-3 with TRBJ2-6; D is perhaps TRBD1 (6 bases). The CDR3 is 16 amino acids. Trimming removed 4 bases at V and 4 bases at J, with 14 bases between. Germline V gives CDR1 SGHNT, CDR2 YENEEA.